Below are 11 T cell receptor beta chains sequenced from a single sample in a study of CD8+ T cells in alopecia areata. Sequencing relied on a cDNA template that was reverse transcribed from extracted RNA. The table came from immunoSEQ multiplex PCR; TCRdb's copy has only in-frame clones and leaves some out. The repertoire holds around 210,000 clones, with 56% as singletons. Sequencing was performed on CD8+ T cells sorted from blood. The source is a human donor in good health.

This clone was found a few times. The V and J genes are TRBV29-1 and TRBJ2-3; TRBD2 matches 7 bases. Trimming cost V 5 bases and J 3 bases; bases outside gene matches: 5. The CDR3 covers 13 residues. Germline values: CDR1 SQVTM, CDR2 ANQGSEA. The CDR3 is CSVTGEGTDTQYF. CDR3 bases: TGCAGCGTTACGGGGGAGGGGACAGATACGCAGTATTTT.

The rearrangement uses TRBV2 and TRBJ2-5; D remains ambiguous. The CDR3 sequence is 11 residues long. The germline V and J ends were trimmed by 7 bases and 5 bases, with 8 bases remaining between them. Per germline, CDR1 SNHLY and CDR2 FYNNEI. This chain's CDR3 is CASTAIETQYF. DNA of the CDR3: TGTGCCAGCACTGCGATCGAGACCCAGTACTTC.

This rearrangement joins TRBV7-9 to TRBJ2-6; weak D call: TRBD2 (6 bases). V lost 4 bases to trimming and J lost 0 bases, with 13 bases between them. The CDR3 totals 17 residues. Per the germline V gene, CDR1 is SEHNR and CDR2 is FQNEAQ (reference sequence). CDR3 bases: TGTGCCAGCAGCTCCGGCCGGGAGTACTCTGGGGCCAACGTCCTGACTTTC. Amino acids: CASSSGREYSGANVLTF.

The CDR3 bases are TGCAGCGTTGAAGACCAGGAGCCCTACGAGCAGTACTTC. Protein product: CSVEDQEPYEQYF. The chain is built from TRBV29-1 and TRBJ2-7; D not resolved. Germline assignment: CDR1 SQVTM and CDR2 ANQGSEA. V was trimmed by 0 bases and J by 2 bases, leaving 8 bases between them. This CDR3 has 13 amino acids.

The gene calls are TRBV5-6 and TRBJ2-3; TRBD2 matches at 7 bases. The V gene's germline CDR1 is SGHDT and CDR2 YYEEEE. Trimming at V came to 2 bases and at J to 1 base, leaving 7 bases not matched to a gene. This CDR3 has 16 residues. CDR3 sequence reads: CASSFGGVQGTDTQYF. The CDR3 bases are TGTGCCAGCAGCTTTGGGGGGGTGCAGGGCACAGATACGCAGTATTTT.

The chain couples TRBV29-1 to TRBJ2-3, with 8 bases fitting TRBD1. The J segment lost 5 bases and the V segment lost 4 bases, leaving 2 bases of the junction unmatched. Germline assignment: CDR1 SQVTM and CDR2 ANQGSEA. The CDR3 sequence is 12 residues long. CDR3 sequence reads: CSVGGTGDTQYF. In DNA, the CDR3 is TGCAGCGTTGGGGGGACAGGAGATACGCAGTATTTT.

The rearrangement uses TRBV30 and TRBJ2-3; D gene ambiguous. Germline loops: CDR1 GTSNPN, CDR2 SVGIG (reference sequence). V was cut by 2 bases and J by 3 bases, with 6 bases left in between. The CDR3 is made up of 12 amino acids. The CDR3 DNA reads as TGTGCCTGGAGTATCGATACAGATACGCAGTATTTT. This translates into CAWSIDTDTQYF.

V is TRBV7-9 and J is TRBJ1-2; D not certain. V lost 1 base and J 4 bases, leaving 13 bases between the germline ends. Germline CDR1 reads SEHNR; CDR2 reads FQNEAQ (reference sequence). The CDR3 sequence is 15 residues long. The CDR3 DNA is TGTGCCAGCAGCTTAGACTCTCAGAAGTTCTATGGCTACACCTTC. Protein sequence: CASSLDSQKFYGYTF.

This clone was detected only a few times. The chain has TRBV19 and TRBJ2-1, with unresolved D. V was pared by 3 bases and J by 5 bases, with 11 bases between. The CDR3 length is 14 residues. Germline V gene data show CDR1 as LNHDA and CDR2 as SQIVND (reference sequence). CDR3 bases: TGTGCCAGTAGTATCACACCGAATCACAATGAGCAGTTCTTC. The encoded protein is CASSITPNHNEQFF.

This clone was seen just once. J is TRBJ2-5 and V is TRBV2, with 8 bases aligning to TRBD1. The CDR3 totals 13 residues. The germline V gene has CDR1 SNHLY and CDR2 FYNNEI. Germline trimming cut 6 bases from V and 3 bases from J; bases unmatched to any gene: 3. CDR3 bases: TGTGCCAGCAGCCCGGACAGGGAAGAGACCCAGTACTTC. Protein sequence: CASSPDREETQYF.

V usage is TRBV5-6 and J usage is TRBJ1-2, with 9 bases that match TRBD1. V dropped 4 bases and J dropped 3; count of bases not matched to a gene: 4. Looked up from germline, CDR1 is SGHDT and CDR2 is YYEEEE. The CDR3 is made up of 14 amino acids. CDR3 nucleotide sequence: TGTGCCAGCAGCCCGACAGGGGGGTACTATGGCTACACCTTC. As protein: CASSPTGGYYGYTF.